This T cell receptor (beta chain) was identified in a study of PD-1 blockade in classical Hodgkin lymphoma. Sample time point: newly diagnosed, previously untreated cHL patient sample. CD4+ T cells were purified from thawed PBMCs by magnetic negative selection. Peripheral samples used as comparators were newly diagnosed, untreated classical Hodgkin lymphoma PBMCs. Concerning this clone itself: Antigen unknown.

Study observations and caveats: Sources of repertoire differences remain undefined, possibly disease activity or prior therapy. Relapsed/refractory patients reportedly had the lowest baseline TCR diversity, below newly diagnosed patients, who were below healthy donors.

The V gene end was trimmed by 3 bases and the J gene end by 2 bases; junction bases not matched to a gene: 4. In germline, CDR1 is SQVTM, CDR2 ANQGSEA. This CDR3 contains 13 residues. This table comes from immunoSEQ multiplex PCR, and its TCRdb copy is limited to in-frame clones, with some not included. The sample lists 20,000 to 30,000 clones; about 90% were seen once. V gene TRBV29-1 combines with J gene TRBJ2-7; 7 bases align to TRBD1. The TCR was taken from a human donor with classical Hodgkin lymphoma. Sequences were obtained from CD4+ T cells from blood. Written as DNA, the CDR3 is TGCAGCGTTGAGGTGACAGGGACCTACGAGCAGTACTTC. This codes for CSVEVTGTYEQYF.